This TCR beta chain derives from a study of cytomegalovirus exposure and HLA in healthy donors (dated by TCRdb to the late 2010s). At the level of the whole study: An earlier analysis of some 620 of the donors reported approximately 300 Gb of sequence data and 90 million to 120 million unique TCR beta sequences obtained from about 170 million T cells. Approximately 300 gigabases of sequencing data and 75 million to 85 million unique TCR sequences made up an early release that covered 500 to 700 HLA-typed donors. Among the roughly 390 genotyped donors, 75% to 90% belonged to the genetic ancestry cluster associated with self-reported Caucasian donors. The study was designed to test whether signatures of past pathogen exposure could be identified by cataloging public T cell receptors. The study used immunosequencing to profile the T cell repertoires of 670 or so subjects and linked those repertoires to cytomegalovirus serostatus. In addition to the first cohort of approximately 670 subjects, a separate validation cohort of 120 different subjects was used. High-throughput TCR immunosequencing, statistical association of individual TCRs with disease status, and machine learning were combined to predict cytomegalovirus infection status. In a later analysis, previously published TCR beta repertoires from fewer than 750 donors were re-analyzed and high-resolution HLA genotyping was added so that TCR occurrence patterns could be studied. Rather than using new phenotypic data, the later analysis identified candidate immune exposures from TCR beta sequences and from how often those sequences occurred across donors. An earlier analysis of around 540 of the donors applied high-throughput TCR beta sequencing to assess whether each TCR beta V gene segment acted as functional or pseudogenic. Donor age, sex, ethnicity and CMV serostatus were compiled together with the repertoire data. A later genetic analysis took genome-wide SNP genotypes for about 55% of the roughly 670 donors and used that subset as a discovery cohort. All discovery cohort repertoires had been generated on a single sequencing platform. HLA typing included class I and class II loci at four-digit resolution. The number of typed donors differed by locus: about 620-640 for A, B, C, DRB1 and DQB1; 500 to 550 for DQA1; 606 for DPA1; and roughly 490 for DPB1. A few DR-DQ haplotypes were treated as single units for association and clustering because of strong linkage in the cohort. Among 398 genotyped donors of the cohort, an average of around 240,000 unique TCR beta nucleotide sequences were sequenced per donor, roughly a sixth of them non-productive. Study-wide findings and limitations: According to a later analysis, TCR association rates differed among HLA loci, with DRB1 alleles showing the most associated TCRs and HLA-C alleles showing the fewest. In vitro tests confirmed that a few of the cytomegalovirus-associated TCR beta chains recognize cytomegalovirus antigens. Assigning TCR associations to individual alleles was difficult when HLA alleles, especially DR and DQ, strongly co-occurred. According to a later analysis, parvovirus B19, influenza, CMV and Epstein-Barr virus appeared linked to several top co-occurrence clusters. Because some donors lacked HLA typing at each locus, the association tests relied only on the typed subset. Specific HLA alleles were associated with 15,000 to 20,000 TCR beta sequences at a false discovery rate of 0.05 in a later analysis. In a later genetic analysis, fewer N-insertions in productive TCRs were reported among donors in an Asian-associated ancestry cluster than the approximately 710-donor mean. Correlated functional status among segregating V segments might be attributable to linkage disequilibrium, but an unknown experimental factor could not be ruled out. For the cohort, immune exposure information was limited to CMV serostatus. Because the 87-base-pair reads could not distinguish some IMGT-functional V segments, including TRBV6-2 and TRBV6-3, those segments were excluded. Roughly uniform sequencing depth across donors was assumed in presence/absence analyses, although this assumption may not hold. The study listed 150 to 200 TCR beta chains as associated with cytomegalovirus. Most TCR sequences were observed very rarely across donors, whereas some public TCRs were present in many individuals. The earlier analysis of 587 of the donors excluded some 15 rarely observed V segments, including chromosome 9 orphons, because counts were too low. The classifier was reported to diagnose cytomegalovirus status with high specificity and sensitivity in both the original cohort and the validation cohort. The authors suggested that the approach could potentially be generalized to other disease states and immunological phenotypes. In a later genetic analysis, a missense DCLRE1C variant was associated with V-gene and J-gene trimming of TCR beta chains, and the association was replicated in an independent cohort. A further reported finding was that TCR beta sequences accurately predicted the HLA-A and HLA-B alleles for most subjects in the first cohort. In a later analysis, most CMV-associated TCR beta chains were found to appear HLA-restricted, with HLA associations seemingly driven largely by CMV exposure. This cohort had only TCR beta chains sequenced, and the lack of alpha or paired-chain data limited which features could be detected. In a later analysis, HLA-associated TCR beta chains showed more clonal expansion and lower generation probabilities than non-associated chains that were equally common. In an earlier analysis of a few hundred of the donors, most TCR beta V segments were observed in productive rearrangements about 87% or about 30% of the time, broadly matching IMGT annotations. A group of highly shared sequence variants was considered likely to be a technical artifact of the sequencing pipeline.

About this clone: What antigen it recognizes has not been identified. The record has no base qualities; no much larger clone is one base away.

The germline V end is reduced by 5 bases and the J end by 5 bases; junction bases left unmatched: 4. Sequences SGHRS (CDR1) and YFSETQ (CDR2) are obtained from the germline V gene. The CDR3 spans 13 residues, from the cysteine through the phenylalanine. The CDR3 DNA has 39 bases and is translated from base 1. The cohort comprised several hundred healthy bone marrow donors. At the time of sampling, all cohort members were nominally healthy, though unrecorded immune exposures were likely present. The donor tested CMV seropositive, placing the donor among the 310 or so seropositive members of the cohort. A peripheral blood sample was collected from each donor, and TCR beta sequencing was performed on peripheral blood mononuclear cells. The Qiagen DNeasy Blood Extraction Kit was used to extract genomic DNA from the blood cell samples. The library was obtained by the immunoSEQ multiplex PCR assay. The multiplex PCR relied on a mix of 60 forward primers for TCR Vbeta segments and 13 reverse primers for TCR Jbeta segments. The CDR3 region of rearranged TCR beta genes was amplified from genomic DNA with a multiplex PCR assay. The Illumina HiSeq System was used to sequence the amplified TCR beta libraries as 87-base-pair reads. Regarding the original processing steps: Across the roughly 600 repertoires, a later analysis counted 80 million or so unique TCR beta chains, around 11 million of which were shared by at least two donors. To remove PCR and sequencing errors, raw reads were error-corrected and collapsed into unique sequences using a nearest-neighbor algorithm that merged closely related sequences. Alignment of CDR3 sequences to IMGT reference sequences was used to assign V, D and J gene segments. For a sequence to be retained, a match of at least six nucleotides to both a V gene segment and a J gene segment was required. Rearrangements were called productive when the CDR3 lacked stop codons and stayed in frame with V and J; all others were non-productive. CDR3 was defined by IMGT convention, running from the second conserved V-encoded cysteine to the conserved J-encoded phenylalanine. In an earlier analysis of around 640 of the donors, sequences lacking an unambiguous match to a single V gene segment were excluded. In an earlier analysis of several hundred of the donors, V segments were called functional above 56.7% productive rearrangements and were called segregating when the between-donor standard deviation exceeded 5%. A statistical classification framework was built to diagnose cytomegalovirus status from the catalog of TCR beta chain sequences. A later analysis assigned V and J genes by comparing TCR nucleotide sequences with IMGT/GENE-DB human TR gene sequences. Using the TCRdist pipeline, a later analysis assigned CDR3 sequences along with most-parsimonious VDJ recombination scenarios. A later analysis defined each TCR beta chain by its CDR3 amino acid sequence plus V-gene family, and excluded reads lacking a unique V-gene family. To address suspected cross-contamination and a sequencing artifact, a later analysis removed approximately 590 highly shared, low-generation-probability nucleotide sequences. In a later analysis, a clonal expansion index was calculated for each public chain from normalized within-repertoire ranks of inferred template counts. Generation probabilities in a later analysis came from a VDJ recombination model fitted to out-of-frame rearrangements, and those results were checked against IGoR. Hypergeometric tests were used in a later analysis to score TCR-TCR, TCR-HLA and TCR-CMV co-occurrence, with a repertoire-size bias correction applied to the TCR pairs. In a later analysis, false discovery rates were estimated by permuting HLA or CMV assignments 20 times. In a later analysis, co-occurring TCRs were grouped with DBSCAN, and TCRdist sequence similarity was added when clustering was performed within HLA-allele-positive subsets. Repertoires with fewer than 30,000 or more than 120,000 public chains were left out of co-occurrence clustering, as were about five repertoires with anomalous nucleotide sharing. Not all clones reach the TCRdb copy of this immuneACCESS table, which keeps in-frame sequences only. Checked studies attribute under half of the gap to unresolved V genes and leave the rest unexplained. V and J calls and clone size are copied from that table; D and trimming were computed from the DNA. Across this sample there are under 200,000 clones, with 65% to 85% seen only once. The ten largest clones capture 3% to 3.5% of the sample.

Sequenced input: PBMCs. The chain employs TRBV5-1 and TRBJ2-1; TRBD1 lines up with 7 middle nucleotides. This TCR was sampled from a woman in her 50s in good health and CMV-seropositive. In nucleotides, the sequence is TGCGCCAGCAGACCGGGACAGAACAATGAGCAGTTCTTC. The resulting protein is CASRPGQNNEQFF.